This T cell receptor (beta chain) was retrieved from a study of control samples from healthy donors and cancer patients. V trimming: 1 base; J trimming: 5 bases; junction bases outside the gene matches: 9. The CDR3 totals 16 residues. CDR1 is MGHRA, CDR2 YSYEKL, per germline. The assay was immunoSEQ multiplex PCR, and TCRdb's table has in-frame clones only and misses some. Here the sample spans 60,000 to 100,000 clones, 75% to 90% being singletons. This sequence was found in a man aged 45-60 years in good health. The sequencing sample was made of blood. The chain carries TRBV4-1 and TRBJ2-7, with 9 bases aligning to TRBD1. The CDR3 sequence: CASSQGWTGEVNEQYF. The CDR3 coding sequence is TGCGCCAGCAGCCAAGGTTGGACAGGGGAGGTCAACGAGCAGTACTTC.